A single sample gave rise to the 31 T cell receptor beta chains below, sequenced in a study of T cells in Graves' hyperthyroidism and ophthalmopathy. From RNA transcripts, TCR beta CDR3 regions were amplified. HTBI primers were employed in a first-round RT-PCR of the TCR CDR3. TCRdb ran MiXCR on the multiplex PCR reads and lists one entry per CDR3 protein. The table has 600,000 to 900,000 distinct CDR3 sequences, less than 20% seen once. Sequencing was done on a sample of blood. Receptor source: a man younger than 35 with Graves' hyperthyroidism.

This chain connects TRBV20-1 to TRBJ2-1, with D hard to call. V lost 1 base, J lost 3 bases, and 4 bases lay in between. Germline-derived CDR1 and CDR2 are DFQATT and SNEGSKA (reference sequence). There are 12 residues in the CDR3. The CDR3 nucleotides read TGCAGTGCTAGAGCGGACTACAATGAGCAGTTCTTC. Its translation: CSARADYNEQFF.

The sample holds many counts of this clonotype. The J gene is TRBJ2-5, the V gene TRBV6-2 or TRBV6-3; D is uncertain. CDR3 size: 14 residues. V lost 7 bases to trimming and J lost 1 base, with 13 bases between them. Germline CDR1 is MNHEY and CDR2 is SVGEGT. CDR3 loop: CASTPLGIQETQYF. CDR3 DNA: TGTGCCAGCACCCCCCTAGGGATCCAAGAGACCCAGTACTTC.

This clonotype was counted only a few times. The chain uses TRBV20-1 and TRBJ2-7, with no clear D. Germline V CDR1 and CDR2: DFQATT, SNEGSKA (reference sequence). The CDR3 is made up of 14 amino acids. V was clipped by 5 bases and J by 3 bases, with 17 bases between them. Here the CDR3 reads CSAGGAYRGYEQYF. CDR3 nucleotides: TGCAGTGCTGGCGGCGCGTACAGAGGCTACGAGCAGTACTTC.

This clonotype came up many times. The rearrangement links TRBV18 to TRBJ1-2; D ambiguous. Germline-derived CDR1 and CDR2 are KGHSH and LQKENI. The CDR3 loop spans 13 amino acids. V dropped 6 bases and J dropped 2 bases, with 10 bases sitting between them. CDR3 in DNA: TGTGCCAGCTCCGCTGGGCGGAACTATGGCTACACCTTC. Encoded protein: CASSAGRNYGYTF. Filled out from reference TRBV18 and TRBJ1-2, the complete variable domain reads NAGVMQNPRHLVRRRGQEARLRCSPMKGHSHVYWYRQLPEEGLKFMVYLQKENIIDESGMPKERFSAEFPKEGPSILRIQQVVRGDSAAYFCASSAGRNYGYTFGSGTRLTVV.

The rearrangement links TRBV6-1 to TRBJ1-2; D ambiguous. The V end was cut by 5 bases, the J end by 0 bases, with 13 bases between. CDR1 is MNHNS and CDR2 is SASEGT in the germline V gene. This CDR3 is 15 amino acids long. As DNA, the CDR3 is TGTGCCAGCAGTCTGCAAATGGCATCTAACTATGGCTACACCTTC. It encodes CASSLQMASNYGYTF.

In its sample, this clonotype was seen a few times. The chain employs TRBV29-1 and TRBJ1-2; D unresolved. The CDR3 extends over 12 amino acids. The V and J ends lost 1 base and 8 bases respectively, with 11 bases between them. Germline V gives CDR1 SQVTM, CDR2 ANQGSEA. CDR3 sequence: CSVEGGVGGYTF. The CDR3, as DNA: TGCAGCGTTGAAGGCGGGGTGGGGGGCTACACCTTC.

In this sample, this clonotype turned up a few times. The chain joins TRBV27 to TRBJ1-5; no definite D call. V was trimmed by 2 bases and J by 3 bases, leaving 11 bases between them. CDR1 is MNHEY, CDR2 SMNVEV, per germline (reference sequence). This CDR3 is 15 amino acids long. CDR3 amino acids: CASSLIAGNNQPQHF. The CDR3, as DNA: TGTGCCAGCAGTTTAATTGCGGGGAACAATCAGCCCCAGCATTTT.

CDR3 nucleotides: TGCAGTGCTAGCCTGACTAGCCACAATGAGCAGTTCTTC. It specifies CSASLTSHNEQFF. The genes are TRBV20-1 and TRBJ2-1; 7 positions match TRBD2. Germline trimming cut 3 bases from V and 5 bases from J; bases unmatched to any gene: 4. This CDR3 contains 13 residues. Per germline, CDR1 DFQATT and CDR2 SNEGSKA (reference sequence).

The J gene is TRBJ1-2, the V gene TRBV19, with 7 positions matching TRBD1. Germline CDR1 and CDR2: LNHDA and SQIVND (reference sequence). The J segment lost 4 bases and the V segment lost 5 bases, leaving 7 bases of the junction unmatched. The CDR3 runs to 14 residues. The CDR3 nucleotides read TGTGCCAGTAGTCCTCGGGACAGAGTCTATGGCTACACCTTC. It specifies CASSPRDRVYGYTF.

The table lists this clonotype with many counts. J is TRBJ1-1 and V is TRBV6-1; 7 nucleotides agree with TRBD1. Germline CDR1 MNHNS, CDR2 SASEGT. This CDR3 has 13 residues. CDR3 sequence: CGVRGLGNTEAFF. In nucleotides, the CDR3 is TGTGGGGTCAGGGGGTTGGGGAACACTGAAGCTTTCTTT.

The CDR3 is CASSPSRTKAFF. Written as DNA, the CDR3 is TGTGCCAGCAGCCCTAGCAGGACTAAAGCTTTCTTT. The chain combines TRBV7-2 with TRBJ1-1; no clear D. This CDR3 is 12 amino acids long. The germline V and J ends were trimmed by 5 bases and 9 bases, with 13 bases remaining between them. Germline lookup yields CDR1 SGHTA and CDR2 FQGNSA.

This clonotype was detected ten times or more. The chain carries TRBV2 and TRBJ2-3; D call uncertain. The germline gives CDR1 SNHLY, CDR2 FYNNEI. CDR3 length: 13 residues. With 5 bases removed from V and 14 bases from J, the gap between germline ends came to 20 bases. CDR3 nucleotide sequence: TGTGCCAGCAGTTTCGGTCAGCATTCCCCGGCGTATTTT. Protein product: CASSFGQHSPAYF.

A few counts support this clonotype. The chain has TRBV20-1 and TRBJ2-2; 12 bases line up with TRBD2. This CDR3 spans 17 amino acids. V lost 2 bases to trimming and J lost 6 bases; unmatched junction nucleotides: 10. Germline CDR1 and CDR2: DFQATT and SNEGSKA (reference sequence). This CDR3 is CSARRRLAGGFAGELFF. The CDR3 DNA reads as TGCAGTGCTAGAAGGCGTCTAGCGGGAGGGTTCGCCGGGGAGCTGTTTTTT.

This clonotype was observed at least ten times. The chain links TRBV3-1 to TRBJ2-7; TRBD1 aligns across 9 bases. The CDR3 runs to 15 residues. Germline loops: CDR1 LGHDT, CDR2 YNNKEL (reference sequence). V lost 4 bases and J lost 7; bases outside the gene matches: 11. The CDR3 loop is CASSPRDRDGGEQYF. The CDR3 DNA reads TGTGCCAGCAGCCCCCGGGACAGGGACGGAGGGGAGCAGTACTTC.

The chain carries TRBV9 and TRBJ2-1; D assignment may be TRBD1 or TRBD2 (5 bases each). The CDR3 length is 15 residues. V was pared by 0 bases and J by 3 bases, with 10 bases between. Germline CDR1 SGDLS, CDR2 YYNGEE. CDR3 nucleotide sequence: TGTGCCAGCAGCGTAGGAGGGGCGGACTACAATGAGCAGTTCTTC. This translates into CASSVGGADYNEQFF.

Ten or more counts support this clonotype. The chain recombines TRBV2 with TRBJ2-1; D remains unclear. The CDR3 has 13 residues. The germline V gene has CDR1 SNHLY and CDR2 FYNNEI. Trimming left V 8 bases short and J 0 bases short, with 8 bases between. The CDR3 coding sequence is TGTGCCAGCTTTAGGAGCTCCTACAATGAGCAGTTCTTC. Protein sequence: CASFRSSYNEQFF.

Many counts were recorded for this clonotype. The V and J genes are TRBV27 and TRBJ1-6; D is uncertain. Trimming left V 2 bases short and J 11 bases short, with 10 bases between. Germline CDR1 reads MNHEY; CDR2 reads SMNVEV (reference sequence). The CDR3 covers 13 residues. DNA of the CDR3: TGTGCCAGCAGTTTAAGATTACAGACACCCCTCCACTTT. Translation: CASSLRLQTPLHF.

The table lists this clonotype with many counts. This chain uses TRBV10-1 with TRBJ2-5; 9 bases line up with TRBD2. The trim removed 4 bases at V and 5 bases at J, leaving 5 bases unmatched. The CDR3 runs to 14 residues. CDR1 WNHNN and CDR2 SYGVQD come from the germline V gene (reference sequence). CDR3 in DNA: TGCGCCAGCAGTGGATTCGGACTAGCGGAGACCCAGTACTTC. This translates into CASSGFGLAETQYF.

This clonotype was counted between two and nine times. The CDR3 ends on some other residue instead of the conserved phenylalanine or tryptophan, so this is likely a read error. This sequence joins TRBV20-1 and TRBJ2-1; 11 bases fit TRBD2. Trimming removed 6 bases from V and 1 base from J; junction bases left unmatched: 5. Germline-derived CDR1 and CDR2 are DFQATT and SNEGSKA (reference sequence). This CDR3 is built from 15 residues. CDR3 loop: CSARGTSGSYNEQFL. In nucleotides, the CDR3 is TGCAGTGCAAGGGGGACTAGCGGATCCTACAATGAGCAGTTCCTC.

The rearrangement joins TRBV20-1 to TRBJ1-6, with D unresolved. The V gene lost 0 bases and the J gene lost 0 bases, with 9 bases spanning the gap. The CDR3 is 16 residues long. Germline V CDR1 and CDR2: DFQATT, SNEGSKA (reference sequence). The CDR3 DNA sequence: TGCAGTGCTAGAGATCACGGGTTCTCCTATAATTCACCCCTCCACTTT. Translating it yields CSARDHGFSYNSPLHF.

In its sample, this clonotype was seen many times. The genes are TRBV27 and TRBJ2-1; 10 nucleotides agree with TRBD2. CDR3 length equals 17 residues. Germline values: CDR1 MNHEY, CDR2 SMNVEV (reference sequence). Germline trimming cut 1 base from V and 4 bases from J; bases unmatched to any gene: 7. The CDR3 here is CASSLLVAGGPYNEQFF. The CDR3 region has the DNA TGTGCCAGCAGTTTATTGGTAGCGGGAGGACCATACAATGAGCAGTTCTTC.

The count of this clonotype is one. Being one base from a much bigger clone, this may be a read error. Since no conserved phenylalanine or tryptophan closes the CDR3, a read error is the likely cause. The V and J genes are TRBV20-1 and TRBJ2-3; D might be TRBD2 (5 bases). This CDR3 is 14 amino acids long. From germline, CDR1 is DFQATT and CDR2 SNEGSKA (reference sequence). Trimming cost V 4 bases and J 4 bases, with 15 bases left between them. The DNA for the CDR3 is TGCAGTGCTAACGAGGGTGAGGGTCCAGATACGCAGTATCTT. The encoded protein is CSANEGEGPDTQYL.

The J gene is TRBJ1-4, the V gene TRBV6-1; no reliable D call. The CDR3 runs to 13 residues. Trimming stripped 3 bases from V and 8 bases from J, with 10 bases between. Germline CDR1 MNHNS, CDR2 SASEGT. The CDR3 protein is CASSDVRGEKLFF. The CDR3 DNA is TGTGCCAGCAGTGACGTCCGAGGGGAAAAACTGTTTTTT.

This clonotype was observed a few times. The chain recombines TRBV20-1 with TRBJ2-1, with 8 bases fitting TRBD2. The germline gives CDR1 DFQATT, CDR2 SNEGSKA (reference sequence). V was pared by 3 bases and J by 8 bases, with 12 bases of the junction left unmatched. The CDR3 loop spans 15 amino acids. The CDR3 here is CSASTSGRTVYEQFF. DNA for the CDR3: TGCAGTGCTAGCACCAGCGGGAGAACGGTGTATGAGCAGTTCTTC.

This clonotype was counted between two and nine times. This rearrangement joins TRBV5-1 to TRBJ2-1; D is possibly TRBD2 (5 bases). Between the trimmed V and J ends, which lost 2 bases and 0 bases, there was a span of 18 bases. The CDR3 has 18 amino acids. Germline-derived CDR1 and CDR2 are SGHRS and YFSETQ. The CDR3 sequence: CASSFWISGESSYNEQFF. DNA of the CDR3: TGCGCCAGCAGCTTCTGGATTTCTGGGGAGAGCTCCTACAATGAGCAGTTCTTC. Combining the CDR3 with reference TRBV5-1 and TRBJ2-1 gives the whole variable domain KAGVTQTPRYLIKTRGQQVTLSCSPISGHRSVSWYQQTPGQGLQFLFEYFSETQRNKGNFPGRFSGRQFSNSRSEMNVSTLELGDSALYLCASSFWISGESSYNEQFFGPGTRLTVL.

V gene TRBV18 combines with J gene TRBJ1-1; D gene ambiguous. Trimming left V 3 bases short and J 0 bases short, with 8 bases between. This CDR3 region has 14 residues. Germline V gene sequence: CDR1 KGHSH, CDR2 LQKENI. CDR3 loop: CASSPRVVNTEAFF. The CDR3 nucleotides are TGTGCCAGCTCACCGAGGGTGGTGAACACTGAAGCTTTCTTT.

This clonotype appeared many times. The V call is TRBV28, the J call TRBJ1-1; D remains unclear. The germline CDR1 and CDR2 sequences are MDHEN and SYDVKM. The CDR3 spans 13 residues. Trimming removed 2 bases from V and 4 bases from J, with 8 bases in between. DNA of the CDR3: TGTGCCAGCAGTTTAGGGGTCCTCACTGAAGCTTTCTTT. This gives the protein CASSLGVLTEAFF.

There are many counts of this clonotype. As DNA, the CDR3 is TGTGCCACTCGGGCACTAGCGGAGCCCGAGCAGTTCTTC. Its translation is CATRALAEPEQFF. This chain joins TRBV27 and TRBJ2-1; 8 bases line up with TRBD2. Germline CDR1 reads MNHEY; CDR2 reads SMNVEV (reference sequence). The CDR3 sequence is 13 residues long. V lost 10 bases to trimming and J lost 10 bases; unmatched junction nucleotides: 12.

The rearrangement uses TRBV7-3 and TRBJ2-5; TRBD2 matches at 7 bases. V lost 5 bases and J lost 4; bases outside the gene matches: 10. The CDR3 has 15 amino acids. Germline CDR1 reads SGHTA; CDR2 reads FQGTGA. The CDR3 DNA follows: TGTGCCAGCAGCCGGACTAGAAATTCGGGAGAGACCCAGTACTTC. Translating it yields CASSRTRNSGETQYF. The whole variable domain, filled in from reference TRBV7-3 and TRBJ2-5, reads GAGVSQTPSNKVTEKGKYVELRCDPISGHTALYWYRQSLGQGPEFLIYFQGTGAADDSGLPNDRFFAVRPEGSVSTLKIQRTERGDSAVYLCASSRTRNSGETQYFGPGTRLLVL.

The genes are TRBV24-1 and TRBJ2-1; 12 bases are a match to TRBD1. Per germline, CDR1 KGHDR and CDR2 SFDVKD. V shed 5 bases, J shed 0 bases, and the junction held 7 bases outside the gene matches. The CDR3 is made up of 18 amino acids. Here the CDR3 DNA reads TGTGCCACCAGTGGTGGGACAGGGGGCCCGGGCTCCTACAATGAGCAGTTCTTC. This codes for CATSGGTGGPGSYNEQFF.

V and J are TRBV18 and TRBJ2-1; 9 bases are a match to TRBD2. The V segment lost 6 bases and the J segment 6 bases; nucleotides outside the gene matches: 6. The CDR3 covers 14 residues. Germline lookup yields CDR1 KGHSH and CDR2 LQKENI. The CDR3 loop reads CASSPGTSPNEQFF. CDR3 DNA sequence: TGTGCCAGCTCGCCCGGGACTAGCCCCAATGAGCAGTTCTTC.